Below are 3 T cell receptor beta chains sequenced from a single sample in a study of blood T cell repertoires in COVID-19. Sequencing used immunoSEQ multiplex PCR; TCRdb keeps in-frame clones, though not all of them. The sample records hundreds of thousands of clones, roughly 91% being singletons. The sample taken for sequencing was PBMCs or T cells enriched from blood (not recorded which). These receptors were obtained from a woman aged 25 to 39 with acute COVID-19.

This clone turned up a few times. This chain joins TRBV11-3 and TRBJ2-1; D not resolved. This CDR3 is 15 amino acids long. Germline-derived CDR1 and CDR2 are SGHNT and YENEEA. V dropped 3 bases and J dropped 3 bases, with 12 bases sitting between them. Written as DNA, the CDR3 is TGTGCCAGCAGCTTTAAGGCCGGGTACTACAATGAGCAGTTCTTC. Its protein is CASSFKAGYYNEQFF. The variable domain in full, completed from reference TRBV11-3 and TRBJ2-1, reads EAGVVQSPRYKIIEKKQPVAFWCNPISGHNTLYWYLQNLGQGPELLIRYENEEAVDDSQLPKDRFSAERLKGVDSTLKIQPAELGDSAVYLCASSFKAGYYNEQFFGPGTRLTVL.

A single count supports this clone. CDR3 nucleotide sequence: TGTGCCAGCAGCGAAGACAGGGCCCCTGGGGCCAACGTCCTGACTTTC. Protein product: CASSEDRAPGANVLTF. The rearrangement links TRBV9 to TRBJ2-6; 7 nucleotides line up with TRBD1. After removal of 3 bases from V and 2 bases from J, the junction contained 5 bases not matched to a gene. Germline V CDR1 and CDR2: SGDLS, YYNGEE. The CDR3 has 16 residues.

The chain has TRBV11-2 and TRBJ1-4, with D possibly being TRBD1 (6 bases). V dropped 2 bases and J dropped 5 bases, with 9 bases sitting between them. The germline CDR1 and CDR2 sequences are SGHAT and FQNNGV. This CDR3 has 14 residues. The CDR3 sequence: CASSLTGINEKLFF. The CDR3 DNA reads TGTGCCAGCAGCTTAACAGGGATAAATGAAAAACTGTTTTTT.